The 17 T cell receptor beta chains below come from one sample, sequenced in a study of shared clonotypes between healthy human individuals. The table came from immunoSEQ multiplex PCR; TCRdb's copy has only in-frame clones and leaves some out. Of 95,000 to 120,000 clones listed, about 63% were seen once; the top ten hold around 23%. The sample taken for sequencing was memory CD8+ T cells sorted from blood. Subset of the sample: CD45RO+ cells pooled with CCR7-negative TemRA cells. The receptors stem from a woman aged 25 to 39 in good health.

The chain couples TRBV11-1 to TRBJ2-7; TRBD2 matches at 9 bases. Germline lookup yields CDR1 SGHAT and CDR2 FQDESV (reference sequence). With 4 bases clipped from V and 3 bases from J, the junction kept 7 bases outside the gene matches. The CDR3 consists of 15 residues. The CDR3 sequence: CASSSTLAGSYEQYF. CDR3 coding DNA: TGTGCCAGCAGCTCAACTCTAGCGGGAAGCTACGAGCAGTACTTC.

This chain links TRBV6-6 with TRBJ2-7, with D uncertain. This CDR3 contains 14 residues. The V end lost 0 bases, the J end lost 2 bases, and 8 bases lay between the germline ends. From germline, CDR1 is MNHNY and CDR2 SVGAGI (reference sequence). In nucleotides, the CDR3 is TGTGCCAGCAGTTACTCTAGGTCCCCCTACGAGCAGTACTTC. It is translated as CASSYSRSPYEQYF.

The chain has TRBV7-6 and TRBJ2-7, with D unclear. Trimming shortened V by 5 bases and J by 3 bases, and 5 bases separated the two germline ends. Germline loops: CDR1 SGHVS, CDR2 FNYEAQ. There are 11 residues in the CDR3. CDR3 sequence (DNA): TGTGCCAGCAGCCTCGACTACGAGCAGTACTTC. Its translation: CASSLDYEQYF.

The CDR3 DNA follows: TGTGCCAGCAGTGGGGGGGACAGGGGCTACGAGCAGTACTTC. Encoded protein: CASSGGDRGYEQYF. The chain recombines TRBV27 with TRBJ2-7; 10 bases are a match to TRBD1. Germline V lookup: CDR1 MNHEY, CDR2 SMNVEV (reference sequence). The CDR3 extends over 14 amino acids. With 5 bases clipped from V and 3 bases from J, the junction kept 4 bases outside the gene matches.

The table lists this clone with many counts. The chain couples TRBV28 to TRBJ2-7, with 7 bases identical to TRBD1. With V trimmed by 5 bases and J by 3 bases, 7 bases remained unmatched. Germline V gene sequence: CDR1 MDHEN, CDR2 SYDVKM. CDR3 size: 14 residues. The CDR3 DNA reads TGTGCCAGCAGTGACCCGGGACAGAACTACGAGCAGTACTTC. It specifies CASSDPGQNYEQYF.

CDR3 residues: CASSLLSLGELFF. DNA for the CDR3: TGTGCCAGCAGCTTATTGTCTCTTGGGGAGCTGTTTTTT. The rearrangement links TRBV7-3 to TRBJ2-2; D is ambiguous. V was shortened by 2 bases and J by 8 bases, with 9 bases between the two germline ends. This CDR3 has 13 residues. The germline CDR1 and CDR2 sequences are SGHTA and FQGTGA.

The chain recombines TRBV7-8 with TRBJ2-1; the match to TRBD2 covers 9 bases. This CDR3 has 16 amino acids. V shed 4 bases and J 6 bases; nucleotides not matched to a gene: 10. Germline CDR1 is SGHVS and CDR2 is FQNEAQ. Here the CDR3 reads CASSSPTSGWGNEQFF. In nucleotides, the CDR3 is TGTGCCAGCAGCTCCCCAACTAGCGGGTGGGGCAATGAGCAGTTCTTC.

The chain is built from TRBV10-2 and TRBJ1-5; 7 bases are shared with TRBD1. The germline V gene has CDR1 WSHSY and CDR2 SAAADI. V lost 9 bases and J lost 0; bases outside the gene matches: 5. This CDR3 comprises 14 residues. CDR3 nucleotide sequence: TGCGCCAGGGGACAGCCAAATAGCAATCAGCCCCAGCATTTT. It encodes CARGQPNSNQPQHF.

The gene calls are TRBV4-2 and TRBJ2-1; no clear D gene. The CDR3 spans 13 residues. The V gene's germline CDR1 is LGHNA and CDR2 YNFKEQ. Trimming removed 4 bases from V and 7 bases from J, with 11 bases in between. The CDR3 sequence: CASSRLVGNEQFF. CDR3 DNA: TGTGCCAGCAGCCGTCTAGTGGGGAATGAGCAGTTCTTC.

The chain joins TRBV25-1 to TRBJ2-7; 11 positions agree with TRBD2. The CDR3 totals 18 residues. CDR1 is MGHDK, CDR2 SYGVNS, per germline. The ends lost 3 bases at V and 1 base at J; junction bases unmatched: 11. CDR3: CASSESGTSGAVSYEQYF. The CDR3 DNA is TGTGCCAGCAGTGAGTCCGGGACTAGCGGAGCAGTTTCCTACGAGCAGTACTTC.

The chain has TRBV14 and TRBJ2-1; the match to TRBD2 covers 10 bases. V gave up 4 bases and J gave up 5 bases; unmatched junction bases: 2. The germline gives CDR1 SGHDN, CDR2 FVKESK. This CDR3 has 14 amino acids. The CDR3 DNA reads TGTGCCAGCAGCCGACTAGCGGGCGACAATGAGCAGTTCTTC. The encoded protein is CASSRLAGDNEQFF. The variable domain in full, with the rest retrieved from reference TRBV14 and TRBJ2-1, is EAGVTQFPSHSVIEKGQTVTLRCDPISGHDNLYWYRRVMGKEIKFLLHFVKESKQDESGMPNNRFLAERTGGTYSTLKVQPAELEDSGVYFCASSRLAGDNEQFFGPGTRLTVL.

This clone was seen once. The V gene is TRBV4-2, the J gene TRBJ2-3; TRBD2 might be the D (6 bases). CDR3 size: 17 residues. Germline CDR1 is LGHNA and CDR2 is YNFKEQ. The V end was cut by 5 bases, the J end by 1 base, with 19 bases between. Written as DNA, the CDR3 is TGTGCCAGCAGCATCCAAACCGGGGGAGGCGGCACAGATACGCAGTATTTT. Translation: CASSIQTGGGGTDTQYF.

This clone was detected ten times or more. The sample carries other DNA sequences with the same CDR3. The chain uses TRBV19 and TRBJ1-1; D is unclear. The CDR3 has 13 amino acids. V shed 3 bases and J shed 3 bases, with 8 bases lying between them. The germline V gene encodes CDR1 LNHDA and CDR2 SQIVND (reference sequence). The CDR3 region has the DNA TGTGCCAGTAGTATGTGGGTATACACTGAAGCTTTCTTT. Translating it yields CASSMWVYTEAFF.

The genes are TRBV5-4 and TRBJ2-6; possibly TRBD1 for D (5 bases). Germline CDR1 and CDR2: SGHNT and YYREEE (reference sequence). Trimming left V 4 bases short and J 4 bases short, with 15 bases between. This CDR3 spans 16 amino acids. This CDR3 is CASSQDQGSGANVLTF. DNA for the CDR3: TGTGCCAGCAGCCAAGATCAGGGATCCGGGGCCAACGTCCTGACTTTC.

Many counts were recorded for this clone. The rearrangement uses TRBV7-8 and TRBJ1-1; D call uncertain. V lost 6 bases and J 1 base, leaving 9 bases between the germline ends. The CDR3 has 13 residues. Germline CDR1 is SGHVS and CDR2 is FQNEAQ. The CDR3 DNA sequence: TGTGCCAGCAGTGTGACGGAGAACACTGAAGCTTTCTTT. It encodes CASSVTENTEAFF.

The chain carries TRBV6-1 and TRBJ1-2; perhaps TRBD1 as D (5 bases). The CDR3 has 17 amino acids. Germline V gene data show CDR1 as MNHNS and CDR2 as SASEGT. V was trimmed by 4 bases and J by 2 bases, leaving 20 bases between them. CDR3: CASSARVAREWNYGYTF. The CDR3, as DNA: TGTGCCAGCAGTGCACGCGTGGCCAGGGAGTGGAACTATGGCTACACCTTC.

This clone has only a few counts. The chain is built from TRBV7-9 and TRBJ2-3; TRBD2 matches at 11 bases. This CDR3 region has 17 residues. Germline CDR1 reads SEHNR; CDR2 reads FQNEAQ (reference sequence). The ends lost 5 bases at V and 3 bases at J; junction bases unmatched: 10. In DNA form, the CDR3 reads TGTGCCAGCAGCCCTCGGCGGCTAGCGGGAGGAACAGATACGCAGTATTTT. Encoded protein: CASSPRRLAGGTDTQYF.